Included here is one T cell receptor (beta chain) sequence, with context. Its antigen is still unknown. Base qualities were left out, and no much larger clone turns up one base away. The CDR3 measures 15 amino acids from cysteine to phenylalanine. Just CDR3 DNA is preserved here, 45 bases in frame from base 1. Trimming at the junction amounts to 0 bases on V and 2 bases on J, and the germline ends lie 8 bases apart. CDR1 and CDR2, looked up from the germline V gene, are SGHDN and FVKESK. The sample belongs to a study of shared clonotypes between healthy human individuals (dated by TCRdb to the early 2020s). Background on the whole study: The cohort included a few men and a couple of women between 18 and 49 years of age. For each donor, CD4 naive and CD4 memory were each given three plates, CD8 naive was given two plates, and CD8 memory was given one plate. The study deeply sequenced blood TCR repertoires of five healthy adults to estimate repertoire size and the extent of clonotype sharing between individuals. To increase sequencing depth and limit assay-specific biases, different laboratories used diverse techniques to prepare libraries and sequence TCR repertoires. Leukapheresis yielded between about 0.94 and 9.5 billion PBMCs per donor. Study-wide findings and limitations: Sampling was limited to blood, and TCR repertoires in tissue likely differ from TCR repertoires in blood. Pairwise subsampling indicated that sequencing depth was expected to affect the degree of clonotype sharing among donors. The small number of donors limited the genetic and exposure-history diversity represented. Compared with non-shared clonotypes, clonotypes shared by all four sorted-subset donors had higher generation probabilities. Even with the large sequencing depth, rarefaction of the sorted-subset datasets indicated that sequencing was incomplete. Across a handful of donors, approximately 5% of naive CD4, approximately 3.6% of naive CD8, roughly 2.3% of memory CD4, and approximately 0.4% of memory CD8 clonotypes were shared. Larger estimated clonotype richness was generally found for naive subsets than for memory subsets.

TCR CDR3 regions were amplified from genomic DNA by multiplex PCR using the deep immunoSEQ assay. Genomic DNA extracted from each cell subset was distributed evenly over all wells of several immunoSEQ 96-well plates, and each plate served as one replicate. For sorted subsets, each replicate PCR was loaded with around 220 ng genomic DNA, equivalent to roughly 30,000 T cell genomes. Purified libraries were quantified with a Qubit 3.0 fluorometer, sized on a Bioanalyzer 2100, and re-quantified with the KAPA Library Quantification kit. Each immunoSEQ 96-well plate was sequenced on its own single-read 150-cycle Illumina NextSeq 550 flow cell. Processing in the source paper ran as follows. The immunoSEQ output contained only junctional sequences without quality scores, so filtering could not match that applied to full-length reads. Sequences were annotated with PyIR, a Python wrapper for IgBLAST v1.9, and V/J genes and CDR3 were assigned using IMGT germline references. Reads with weak V/J assignments (E-value above 1e-6), missing CDR3, stop codons, out-of-frame junctions, or ambiguous translated residues were removed. A V3J clonotype was defined by an identical inferred V gene, J gene, and CDR3 amino acid sequence. To compute the percentage overlap between repertoires, the number of shared unique clonotypes was divided by the size of the smaller repertoire. Three approaches were used to assess repertoire richness: RTK rarefaction, the Chao1 estimator, and Recon v2.1 estimates of unobserved clonotypes. Generation probabilities for all TCRbeta clonotypes obtained by the gDNA method from several donors were computed using OLGA. The clones in this table, taken by TCRdb from immuneACCESS, are in-frame only. Not every clone is retained; where verified, under half of the shortfall comes from an unresolved V gene, and the cause of the rest is unknown. V and J calls and clone size are given by that table; D and trimming were obtained from the DNA. Recorded for this sample are over 2 million clones; 85% to 95% of them occurred a single time. Roughly 0.13% of the sample belongs to the ten largest clones.

The donors were healthy, HIV-negative adults who had no recently reported acute infections or vaccinations. Only Caucasian adults living in Nashville, Tennessee, USA were represented among the donors. Magnetic negative selection was used to enrich CD4+ T cells, after which naive cells were positively selected on CD45RA and the negative fraction became the memory subset. Blood was obtained by leukapheresis, after which PBMCs were separated by Ficoll-Histopaque density gradient centrifugation and cryopreserved in liquid nitrogen vapor phase. Analytical flow cytometry was used to check the purity and quantity of every magnetically sorted T cell population. Each sorted fraction had its genomic DNA isolated and then quantified by UV absorbance on a Nanodrop 2000c.

This chain is built from TRBV14 and TRBJ1-3; no D gene is confidently identified. This sequence originates from a man aged 18-30 years in good health. The sequencing input was naive CD4+ T cells sorted from blood. The cell subset or site label, read with the paper, signifies: CD45RA+ positively selected. The nucleotide sequence reads as follows: TGTGCCAGCAGCCAAGATGGGGAGACTGGAAACACCATATATTTT. It translates as CASSQDGETGNTIYF. The reference TRBV14 and TRBJ1-3 proteins fill in what lies around the CDR3, so the full variable domain reads EAGVTQFPSHSVIEKGQTVTLRCDPISGHDNLYWYRRVMGKEIKFLLHFVKESKQDESGMPNNRFLAERTGGTYSTLKVQPAELEDSGVYFCASSQDGETGNTIYFGEGSWLTVV.